This T cell receptor (beta chain) came from a study of blood T cell repertoires in COVID-19 (dated by TCRdb to the early 2020s). In terms of the full investigation: Collaborator samples came from the United States, Italy and Spain and covered acute and convalescent phases of COVID-19. The prospective study material was composed of cDNA or gDNA derived from T cells, B-cell-depleted T cells, or PBMCs. Deeply sampled blood TCRbeta repertoires from subjects exposed to, actively infected with, or recovered from COVID-19 were included in the dataset. The repertoires were released in a freely available public database meant as a resource for research on the immune response to SARS-CoV-2. The samples were drawn from the first 160 participants of the ongoing ImmuneRACE study and from 1,254 subjects provided by 6 global collaborators. A de-identified subject ID, COVID-19 status, age in years and sex were almost always included in the sample metadata. HLA class I and class II types, where available, came from metadata supplied by the sample provider rather than from assay-based typing. Overall results and qualifications from the work: Clinical and demographic metadata were provided uncurated, with the amount varying by source and participant.

Points on this clone: Its antigen remains unidentified. Base qualities are not at hand, and no much larger clone is one base apart.

TCRbeta CDR3 regions were amplified from genomic DNA by means of the immunoSEQ Assay, a bias-controlled multiplex PCR. The original methods were these. Nucleated cell counts per sample were estimated from amplification of reference gene primers within the assay. To quantify the absolute abundance of each unique TCRbeta CDR3 rearrangement, sequence reads were collapsed and filtered. For each sample, productive Simpson clonality was calculated as the square root of Simpson's diversity index over productive rearrangements. TCRdb holds this immuneACCESS table with in-frame rearrangements only. Some clones are missing; in checked studies, unresolved V genes explain under half, and the rest has no known cause. V and J calls and clone size are as listed in that table; D and trimming were resolved from the DNA. Within this sample are approximately 300,000 clones, with 65% to 85% of them counted one time only. Around 1.2% of the sample is in the top ten clones.

Whole blood was collected in K2EDTA tubes by collaborating institutions according to the institutions' own protocols. Collaborator samples were shipped for TCRbeta analysis as frozen whole blood, isolated PBMCs, or DNA extracted from either sample type. CDR1 and CDR2, per the germline V gene (reference sequence), are SEHNR and FQNEAQ. V lost 5 bases and J lost 2 bases, and the count of bases not matched to a germline gene is 11. The CDR3 numbers 17 residues from cysteine through phenylalanine. Only the CDR3 portion is preserved as DNA: 51 bases, with reading frame beginning at the first base. This TCR was recovered from a woman aged 45-65 years with acute or convalescent COVID-19. Sample: peripheral blood. The chain was built from TRBV7-9 and TRBJ1-2; 10 middle bases align to TRBD1. This receptor has the CDR3 CASSHRQGAPANYGYTF. The DNA sequence reads TGTGCCAGCAGCCATCGACAGGGGGCCCCCGCCAACTATGGCTACACCTTC.